Listed here is a single TCR beta chain. Its target antigen remains unknown. No much larger clone exists at a distance of one base, and base qualities are not known. The immunoSEQ Assay, a bias-controlled multiplex PCR, was used to amplify TCRbeta CDR3 regions from genomic DNA. The study's own analysis went as follows. The number of nucleated cells in each sample was estimated from the amplification of reference gene primers within the assay. Sequence reads were collapsed and filtered to measure the absolute abundance of every unique TCRbeta CDR3 rearrangement. Productive Simpson clonality was computed per sample as the square root of Simpson's diversity index over productive rearrangements. The clones in this table, taken by TCRdb from immuneACCESS, are in-frame only. Not every clone is retained; where verified, under half of the shortfall comes from an unresolved V gene, and the cause of the rest is unknown. V, J and clone size derive from that table, while D and trimming were established from the DNA sequence. The sample contains 140,000 to 150,000 clones, around 84% of them found a single time. The leading ten clones occupy 10% to 15% of the sample.

This specimen belongs to a study of blood T cell repertoires in COVID-19 (dated by TCRdb to 2018 to 2020). A note on the overall study: The collaborator samples originated in the United States, Italy and Spain and spanned the acute and convalescent phases of COVID-19. The repertoires were released in a freely available public database intended as a resource for research on the immune response to SARS-CoV-2. HLA class I and class II types, where available, came from metadata supplied by the sample provider rather than from assay-based typing. The samples were drawn from two sources: the first 160 participants of the ongoing ImmuneRACE study, and 950 to 1,500 subjects contributed by 6 global collaborators. The sample metadata nearly always contained a de-identified subject ID, COVID-19 status, age in years and sex. Subjects who had been exposed to COVID-19, were actively infected with it, or had recovered from it provided the deeply sampled blood TCRbeta repertoires that made up the dataset. The material from the prospective study consisted of cDNA or gDNA derived from T cells, B-cell-depleted T cells, or PBMCs. The study at large found these results: Clinical and demographic metadata were provided uncurated, with the amount varying by source and participant.

The germline V gene encodes CDR1 SGHRS and CDR2 YFSETQ. Inclusive of the bounding cysteine and phenylalanine, the CDR3 is 13 residues long. Only CDR3 DNA is held: 39 bases, read in frame from base 1. V is cut by 7 bases and J by 3 bases, and the space between the germline ends is 8 bases. Each collaborating institution followed its own protocols to collect whole blood in K2EDTA tubes. For TCRbeta analysis, collaborators shipped samples as frozen whole blood, isolated PBMCs, or DNA extracted from either of those sample types. The rearrangement joined TRBV5-1 to TRBJ2-6, with TRBD2 perhaps the D gene, on 6 matching bases. This sequence originates from a man aged 60-69 years with active or convalescent COVID-19. Material: peripheral blood. This receptor has the CDR3 CASGGGGANVLTF. Here is the DNA: TGCGCCAGCGGGGGAGGTGGGGCCAACGTCCTGACTTTC.